This record covers a single T cell receptor (beta chain). It may be a read error: a sequence one base away is much more abundant. Germline lookup yields CDR1 LGHNA and CDR2 YNFKEQ. The CDR3 length is 15 residues. TCR beta cDNA was made from 400 to 500 ng total RNA with a constant-region primer. Libraries of TCR beta came from three nested multiplex PCR rounds with slightly modified ARM-PCR. The two initial PCR rounds, around 10 cycles each, used TRBV1-TRBV30 forward and C-beta reverse primers. TCRdb re-analysed the multiplex PCR reads in MiXCR, keeping a single row per CDR3 protein. Of approximately 310,000 distinct CDR3 sequences listed, roughly 60% are singletons. Both blood RNA, taken from unsorted whole blood, and germline DNA were extracted. The data were taken from a study of tumor-infiltrating lymphocytes in primary liver carcinoma.

The sequenced material came from peripheral blood. The receptor was derived from a man aged 40-50 years with primary liver carcinoma and hepatitis B virus infection. The chain carries TRBV4-2 and TRBJ2-3, with no clear D. In DNA, the CDR3 is TGTGCCAGCAGCCAAGAATGGGGTAGCACAGATACGCAGTTTTTT. Translating gives CASSQEWGSTDTQFF.